A single sample is the source of the 11 T cell receptor beta chains below, sequenced in a study of chemoradiotherapy in HPV16-positive cancers. The data were produced by immunoSEQ multiplex PCR, yet TCRdb's version contains in-frame clones alone and is incomplete. This sample has 9,500 to 13,000 clones, with about three quarters found just once. This sample comprised tumor tissue, obtained from a patient who underwent chemoradiotherapy. These receptors all come from a human donor with HPV-associated anogenital cancer.

The V and J genes are TRBV7-3 and TRBJ1-2, with D possibly being TRBD1 (6 bases). The CDR3 sequence is 14 residues long. The V gene's germline CDR1 is SGHTA and CDR2 FQGTGA. V lost 5 bases and J lost 2, with 12 bases in between. Written as DNA, the CDR3 is TGTGCCAGCAGCGACAGTGGACAGAACTATGGCTACACCTTC. Its protein is CASSDSGQNYGYTF. Together with reference TRBV7-3 and TRBJ1-2, the CDR3 gives the full variable domain: GAGVSQTPSNKVTEKGKYVELRCDPISGHTALYWYRQSLGQGPEFLIYFQGTGAADDSGLPNDRFFAVRPEGSVSTLKIQRTERGDSAVYLCASSDSGQNYGYTFGSGTRLTVV.

This rearrangement joins TRBV12-5 to TRBJ2-1; no clear D. This CDR3 is built from 12 residues. V shed 1 base and J shed 3 bases, with 1 base lying between them. The V gene's germline CDR1 is LGHNT and CDR2 FRNRAP. CDR3 sequence reads: CASGLGYNEQFF. CDR3 in DNA: TGTGCTAGTGGTTTGGGCTACAATGAGCAGTTCTTC.

The chain has TRBV7-9 and TRBJ2-7; 7 bases agree with TRBD1. The germline V gene has CDR1 SEHNR and CDR2 FQNEAQ (reference sequence). The V and J ends lost 6 bases and 5 bases, in that order; junction bases with no gene match: 4. CDR3 size: 12 residues. CDR3 amino acids: CASSSTGDEQYF. CDR3 nucleotides: TGTGCCAGCAGTTCCACAGGGGACGAGCAGTACTTC.

The chain has TRBV20-1 and TRBJ1-2, with unresolved D. V lost 3 bases to trimming and J lost 14 bases, with 16 bases between them. From germline, CDR1 is DFQATT and CDR2 SNEGSKA (reference sequence). CDR3 size: 11 residues. The CDR3 protein is CSARERPDTTF. CDR3 in DNA: TGCAGTGCTAGGGAGCGTCCCGATACTACCTTC.

The chain links TRBV5-4 to TRBJ1-2; tentatively, D is TRBD1 (6 bases). This CDR3 spans 14 amino acids. CDR1 is SGHNT and CDR2 is YYREEE in the germline V gene (reference sequence). V was trimmed by 4 bases and J by 2 bases, leaving 12 bases between them. In DNA, the CDR3 is TGTGCCAGCAGCGGGGGGGCCACGAACTATGGCTACACCTTC. Translation: CASSGGATNYGYTF.

By share, this clone ranks as large (0.1 to 1%). The V call is TRBV9, the J call TRBJ1-2, with 7 bases fitting TRBD1. CDR3 length: 13 residues. The ends lost 3 bases at V and 8 bases at J; junction bases unmatched: 7. Germline V gene lookup returns CDR1 SGDLS and CDR2 YYNGEE. The CDR3 region has the DNA TGTGCCAGCAGCGAGCGGACAGGACGCGGCTACACCTTC. Its translation: CASSERTGRGYTF.

The genes are TRBV19 and TRBJ1-1; D not resolved. Germline lookup yields CDR1 LNHDA and CDR2 SQIVND (reference sequence). The CDR3 runs 15 residues. The V end lost 6 bases, the J end lost 5 bases, and 19 bases lay between the germline ends. CDR3 in amino acids: CASSHHPFGSTEAFF. The CDR3 nucleotides are TGTGCCAGTAGCCACCATCCTTTTGGAAGTACTGAAGCTTTCTTT. The variable domain in full, with the rest retrieved from reference TRBV19 and TRBJ1-1, is DGGITQSPKYLFRKEGQNVTLSCEQNLNHDAMYWYRQDPGQGLRLIYYSQIVNDFQKGDIAEGYSVSREKKESFPLTVTSAQKNPTAFYLCASSHHPFGSTEAFFGQGTRLTVV.

This chain connects TRBV6-6 to TRBJ2-7; weak D call: TRBD1 (6 bases). Trimming took off 5 bases at V and 7 bases at J, with 18 bases between the two ends. This CDR3 spans 14 amino acids. The germline CDR1 and CDR2 sequences are MNHNY and SVGAGI (reference sequence). CDR3 sequence reads: CASSAATGSGEQYF. DNA for the CDR3: TGTGCCAGCAGTGCCGCGACAGGCTCGGGTGAGCAGTACTTC.

The V call is TRBV28, the J call TRBJ1-1; D ambiguous. V was shortened by 6 bases and J by 3 bases, with 11 bases between the two germline ends. Germline V gene lookup returns CDR1 MDHEN and CDR2 SYDVKM. This CDR3 comprises 13 residues. CDR3 DNA sequence: TGTGCCAGCAGCCGAACACCGGACACTGAAGCTTTCTTT. It specifies CASSRTPDTEAFF.

This clone is medium-sized by share. The chain links TRBV7-9 to TRBJ1-1; possibly TRBD1 for D (5 bases). V was trimmed by 1 base and J by 0 bases, leaving 6 bases between them. The CDR3 has 14 amino acids. CDR1 SEHNR and CDR2 FQNEAQ come from the germline V gene (reference sequence). CDR3 in DNA: TGTGCCAGCAGCTTAGAAGGGGTGAACACTGAAGCTTTCTTT. Residues: CASSLEGVNTEAFF. Using reference TRBV7-9 and TRBJ1-1 for the parts outside the CDR3, the full variable domain is DTGVSQNPRHKITKRGQNVTFRCDPISEHNRLYWYRQTLGQGPEFLTYFQNEAQLEKSRLLSDRFSAERPKGSFSTLEIQRTEQGDSAMYLCASSLEGVNTEAFFGQGTRLTVV.

The chain links TRBV11-2 to TRBJ1-4; D gene uncertain. The CDR3 sequence is 13 residues long. Germline loops: CDR1 SGHAT, CDR2 FQNNGV. V lost 3 bases, J lost 5 bases, and 7 bases lay in between. CDR3: CASSLFLNEKLFF. The DNA for the CDR3 is TGTGCCAGCAGCTTGTTCCTGAATGAAAAACTGTTTTTT. Looking up the rest from reference TRBV11-2 and TRBJ1-4 gives the full variable domain: EAGVAQSPRYKIIEKRQSVAFWCNPISGHATLYWYQQILGQGPKLLIQFQNNGVVDDSQLPKDRFSAERLKGVDSTLKIQPAKLEDSAVYLCASSLFLNEKLFFGSGTQLSVL.